The sequence of this TCR beta chain was determined in a study of control samples from healthy donors and cancer patients. Measured with immunoSEQ multiplex PCR; TCRdb has only the in-frame clones, and not every one. The table shows 100,000 to 150,000 clones, with approximately 84% occurring only once. This CDR3 contains 18 residues. V lost 2 bases to trimming and J lost 0 bases, with 17 bases between them. CDR1 and CDR2 from the germline V gene are MNHNS and SASEGT. The chain couples TRBV6-1 to TRBJ1-5; unclear D gene. Sequences were obtained from blood. This receptor was obtained from a man between 18 and 29 years old in good health. The DNA of the CDR3 is TGTGCCAGCAGTGAATTAGTCGGCAGCCTCAATAGCAATCAGCCCCAGCATTTT. Amino acids: CASSELVGSLNSNQPQHF.